This TCR beta chain is from a study of blood T cells in healthy people across ages. Findings and limits, study-wide: Unsorted PBMC material precluded a definitive naive versus antigen-experienced comparison. Observed TCR beta diversity per million T cells went down as age went up. This fall followed a roughly linear course with age.

The second PCR ran about 6 to 12 cycles with a sample-barcoded 5' primer and J-beta primers. TCRdb redid the calling of the 5' RACE reads with MiXCR, one entry per CDR3 protein. The table has around 1.5 million distinct CDR3 sequences, approximately 63% seen once. To note about this clonotype: The antigen remains unidentified.

Investigators took roughly 9.5 milliliters of peripheral blood from every donor. The sequencing sample was made of blood. The sequence was obtained from a man aged 18 to 30 in good health.

CDR3 DNA sequence: TGCAGTGCTAGAGAAGGAGATAGTGAAGCTTTCTTT. It translates to CSAREGDSEAFF. The V and J genes are TRBV20-1 and TRBJ1-1; D call uncertain. V was pared by 0 bases and J by 7 bases, with 9 bases between. The CDR3 consists of 12 residues. The V gene's germline CDR1 is DFQATT and CDR2 SNEGSKA (reference sequence).